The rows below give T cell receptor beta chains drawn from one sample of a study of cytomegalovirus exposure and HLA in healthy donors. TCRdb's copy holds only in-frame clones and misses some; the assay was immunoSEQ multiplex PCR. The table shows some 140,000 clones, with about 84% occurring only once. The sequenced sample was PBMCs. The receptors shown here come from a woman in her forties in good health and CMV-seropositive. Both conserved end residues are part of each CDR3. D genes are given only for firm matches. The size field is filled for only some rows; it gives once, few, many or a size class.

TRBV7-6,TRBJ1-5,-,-,CASSLGGRQPQHF
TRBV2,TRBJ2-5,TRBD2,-,CASTGTSGETQYF
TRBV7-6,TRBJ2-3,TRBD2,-,CASSPGTSGRADTQYF
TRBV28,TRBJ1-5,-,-,CASILGGAIRGNQPQHF
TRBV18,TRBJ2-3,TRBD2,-,CASSPGSGRTDTQYF
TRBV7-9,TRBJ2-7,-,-,CASSLGSGRSYEQYF
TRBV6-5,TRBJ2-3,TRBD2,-,CASSTRTSTDTQYF
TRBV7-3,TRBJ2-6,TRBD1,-,CASSLGAGTASGANVLTF
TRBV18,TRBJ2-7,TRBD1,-,CASSGTTGTGLKYF
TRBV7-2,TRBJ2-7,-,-,CASNIRGKGYEQYF
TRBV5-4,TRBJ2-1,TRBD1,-,CASSPWTGYGEQFF
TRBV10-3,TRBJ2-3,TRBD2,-,CAISARTSGSYDTQYF
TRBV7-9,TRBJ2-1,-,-,CASSFQGETHEQFF
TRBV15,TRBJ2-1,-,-,CATSRSSVMGANEQFF
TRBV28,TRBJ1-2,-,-,CASSPTTGSYGYTF
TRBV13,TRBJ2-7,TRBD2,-,CASSLTSGSLREQYF
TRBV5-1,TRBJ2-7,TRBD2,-,CASSLLAGDSEQYF
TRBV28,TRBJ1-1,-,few,CASSFHSPNTEAFF
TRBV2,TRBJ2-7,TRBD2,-,CASNGAGAPYEQYF
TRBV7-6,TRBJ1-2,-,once,CASSLAGDYGYTF
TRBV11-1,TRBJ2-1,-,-,CASSLVLASNEQFF
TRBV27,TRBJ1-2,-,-,CASSPPGSGYTF
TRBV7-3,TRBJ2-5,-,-,CASSLGGGRQETQYF
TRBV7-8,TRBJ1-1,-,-,CASSLGPGRTEAFF
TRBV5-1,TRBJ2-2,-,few,CASSSGHTTGELFF
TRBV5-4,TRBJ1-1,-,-,CASLGGSTREAFF
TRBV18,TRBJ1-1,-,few,CASSPSRFPGRDTEAFF
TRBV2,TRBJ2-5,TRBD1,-,CASSVRTGTGVEEYF
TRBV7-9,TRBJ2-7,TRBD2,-,CASSFGLAGYEQYF
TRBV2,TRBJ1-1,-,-,CASSEGRVLMNTEAFF
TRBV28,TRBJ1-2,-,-,CASSLELEYGYTF
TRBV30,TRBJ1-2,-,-,CAWARTGGYGYTF
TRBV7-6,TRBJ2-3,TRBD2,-,CASSYAPRSSGVSGPDTQYF
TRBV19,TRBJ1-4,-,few,CASSITATNEKLFF
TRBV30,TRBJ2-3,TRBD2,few,CAWGRTSATDTQYF
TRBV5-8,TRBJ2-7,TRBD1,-,CASSPNLGTGLGYF
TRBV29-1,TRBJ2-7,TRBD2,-,CSVVGWREGPYEQYF
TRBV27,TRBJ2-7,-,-,CASSLYGGGPYEQYF
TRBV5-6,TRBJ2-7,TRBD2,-,CASSISGRAVYEQYF
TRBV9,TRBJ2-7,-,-,CASSATSIGYEQYF
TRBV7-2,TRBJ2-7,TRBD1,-,CASSPGQTYEQYF
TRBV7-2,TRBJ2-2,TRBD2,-,CASSSTSPNIGELFF
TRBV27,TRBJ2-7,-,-,CASSFTFLYEQYF